This TCR beta chain was sequenced in a study of regulatory T cells in long-lasting Graves disease. Study as a whole: Graves' patients who were just diagnosed had used antithyroid drugs for under 3 months.

Germline CDR1 reads SGHNT; CDR2 reads YENEEA. Trimming pared 1 base from V and 2 bases from J, leaving 6 bases between. The CDR3 spans 15 residues. This clonotype was seen many times. A single base separates this from a much larger clone, so it may be a read error. Assembly of TCR beta libraries relied on iRepertoire HTBI primers together with Arm-PCR of CDR3 regions. TCRdb re-called the multiplex PCR reads through MiXCR, storing one row per CDR3 protein. Among about 240,000 distinct CDR3 sequences listed, 20% to 25% were seen once. Specified time point: newly diagnosed GD, antithyroid drugs for less than 3 months. RNA extracted from PBMCs served as the sequencing template. The authors diagnosed Graves' disease using American Thyroid Association guidelines.

V and J are TRBV11-3 and TRBJ2-6, with D perhaps matching TRBD1 (6 bases). The sample consisted of peripheral blood mononuclear cells (PBMCs), taken at new diagnosis, from a patient treated with antithyroid drugs. This clonotype originated in a female donor with Graves disease. The CDR3 protein is CASSLGTAGANVLTF. CDR3 nucleotides: TGTGCCAGCAGCTTAGGGACAGCTGGGGCCAACGTCCTGACTTTC.